The clone carrying this TCR beta chain occurred a few times. These data are taken from a study of blood T cell repertoires in COVID-19. Study-wide context: COVID-19 samples, acute and convalescent, were from the United States, Italy and Spain. Nucleic acid was either cDNA or gDNA, and it came from T cells, B-cell-depleted T cells, or PBMCs.

Original processing methods: Estimates of nucleated cell counts were drawn from the amplification of reference gene primers. Profiled with immunoSEQ multiplex PCR; TCRdb holds only in-frame clones, not every one. D and trimming come from the DNA, and the V and J calls and clone size come from that table. The profile shows about 230,000 clones, over 80% of them singletons. The CDR3 has 17 residues. Germline lookup yields CDR1 SGDLS and CDR2 YYNGEE. Trimming cost V 3 bases and J 3 bases; bases outside gene matches: 11. The rearrangement links TRBV9 to TRBJ1-3; 8 nucleotides match TRBD1. The sequenced sample was peripheral blood. The receptor's source is a man between 35 and 55 years old with acute or convalescent COVID-19. The CDR3 protein is CASSAQGQAMDGNTIYF. CDR3 sequence (DNA): TGTGCCAGCAGCGCCCAGGGACAGGCCATGGATGGAAACACCATATATTTT.